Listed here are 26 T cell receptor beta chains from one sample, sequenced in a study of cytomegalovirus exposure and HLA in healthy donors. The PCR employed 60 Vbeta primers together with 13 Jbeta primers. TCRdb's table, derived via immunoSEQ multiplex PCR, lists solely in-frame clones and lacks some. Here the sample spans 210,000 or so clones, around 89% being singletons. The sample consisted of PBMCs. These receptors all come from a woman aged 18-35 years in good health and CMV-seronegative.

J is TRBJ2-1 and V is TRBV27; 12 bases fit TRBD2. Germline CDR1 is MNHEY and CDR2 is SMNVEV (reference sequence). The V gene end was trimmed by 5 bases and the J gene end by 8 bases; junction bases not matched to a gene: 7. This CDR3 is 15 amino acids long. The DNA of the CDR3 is TGTGCCAGCAGTCTACGACTAGCGGGAGTCTATGAGCAGTTCTTC. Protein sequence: CASSLRLAGVYEQFF.

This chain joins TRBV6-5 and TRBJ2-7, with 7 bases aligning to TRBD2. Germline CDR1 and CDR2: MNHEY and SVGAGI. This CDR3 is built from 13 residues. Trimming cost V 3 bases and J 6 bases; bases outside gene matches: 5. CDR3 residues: CASSYSGSGEQYF. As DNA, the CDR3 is TGTGCCAGCAGTTATAGCGGGTCCGGCGAGCAGTACTTC.

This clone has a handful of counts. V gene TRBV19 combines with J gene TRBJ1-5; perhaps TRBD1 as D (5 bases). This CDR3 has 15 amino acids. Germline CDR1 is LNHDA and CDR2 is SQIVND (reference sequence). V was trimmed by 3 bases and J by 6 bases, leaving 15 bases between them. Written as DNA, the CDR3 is TGTGCCAGTAGTATTATGGCAGGGCGTACTCAGCCCCAGCATTTT. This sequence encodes CASSIMAGRTQPQHF.

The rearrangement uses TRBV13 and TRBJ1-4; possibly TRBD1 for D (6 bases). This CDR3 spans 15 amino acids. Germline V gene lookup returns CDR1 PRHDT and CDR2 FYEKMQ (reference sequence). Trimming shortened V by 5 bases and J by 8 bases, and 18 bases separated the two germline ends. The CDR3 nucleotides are TGTGCCAGCAGCCTTAGGGGGGGGGCAAACGAAAAACTGTTTTTT. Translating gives CASSLRGGANEKLFF.

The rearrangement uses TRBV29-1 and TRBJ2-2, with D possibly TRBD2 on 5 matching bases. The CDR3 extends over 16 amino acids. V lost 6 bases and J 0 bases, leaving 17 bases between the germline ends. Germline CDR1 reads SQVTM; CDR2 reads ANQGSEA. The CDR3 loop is CSVSAERRPNTGELFF. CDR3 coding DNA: TGCAGCGTGTCCGCGGAGCGGAGACCGAACACCGGGGAGCTGTTTTTT.

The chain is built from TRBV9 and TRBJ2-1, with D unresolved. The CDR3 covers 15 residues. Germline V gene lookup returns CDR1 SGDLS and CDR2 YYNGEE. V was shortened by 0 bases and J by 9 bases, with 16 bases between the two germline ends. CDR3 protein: CASSVEPLFSSEQFF. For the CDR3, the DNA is TGTGCCAGCAGCGTAGAACCCCTCTTTAGCAGTGAGCAGTTCTTC.

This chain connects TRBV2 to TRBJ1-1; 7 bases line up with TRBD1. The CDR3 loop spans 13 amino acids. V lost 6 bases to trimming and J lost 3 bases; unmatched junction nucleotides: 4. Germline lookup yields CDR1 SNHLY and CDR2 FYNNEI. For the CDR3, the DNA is TGTGCCAGCAGGGACAGGTCGCACACTGAAGCTTTCTTT. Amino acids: CASRDRSHTEAFF. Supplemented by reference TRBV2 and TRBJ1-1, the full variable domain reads EPEVTQTPSHQVTQMGQEVILRCVPISNHLYFYWYRQILGQKVEFLVSFYNNEISEKSEIFDDQFSVERPDGSNFTLKIRSTKLEDSAMYFCASRDRSHTEAFFGQGTRLTVV.

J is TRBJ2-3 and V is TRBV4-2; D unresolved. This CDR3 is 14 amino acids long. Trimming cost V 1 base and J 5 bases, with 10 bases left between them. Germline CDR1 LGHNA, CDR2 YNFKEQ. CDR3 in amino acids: CASSQGLEEDTQYF. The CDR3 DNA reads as TGTGCCAGCAGCCAAGGGCTAGAAGAAGATACGCAGTATTTT.

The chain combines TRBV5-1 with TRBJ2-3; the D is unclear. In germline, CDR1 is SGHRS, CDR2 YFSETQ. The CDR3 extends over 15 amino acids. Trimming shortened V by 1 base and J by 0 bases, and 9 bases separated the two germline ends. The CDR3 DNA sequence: TGCGCCAGCAGCTTGTGGGCTCCTAGCACAGATACGCAGTATTTT. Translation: CASSLWAPSTDTQYF.

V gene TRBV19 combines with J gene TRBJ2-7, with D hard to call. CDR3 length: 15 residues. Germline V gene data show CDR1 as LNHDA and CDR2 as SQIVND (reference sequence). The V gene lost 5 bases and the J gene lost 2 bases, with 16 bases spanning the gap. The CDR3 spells CASSVDTRSAYEQYF. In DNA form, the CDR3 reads TGTGCCAGTAGTGTCGACACCCGATCAGCCTACGAGCAGTACTTC.

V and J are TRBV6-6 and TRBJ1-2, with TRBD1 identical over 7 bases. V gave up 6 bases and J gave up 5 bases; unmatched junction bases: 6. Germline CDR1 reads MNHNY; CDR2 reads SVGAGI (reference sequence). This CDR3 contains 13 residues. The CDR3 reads CASSETGRYGYTF. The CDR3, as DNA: TGTGCCAGCAGCGAGACAGGGCGATATGGCTACACCTTC.

The CDR3 DNA reads as TGTGCCAGCAGTTACAAGAGCGGGAGTTTCGCAGATACGCAGTATTTT. Its translation: CASSYKSGSFADTQYF. This chain joins TRBV6-5 and TRBJ2-3, with 8 bases identical to TRBD2. CDR1 is MNHEY and CDR2 is SVGAGI in the germline V gene. Trimming removed 2 bases from V and 4 bases from J; junction bases left unmatched: 8. The CDR3 spans 16 residues.

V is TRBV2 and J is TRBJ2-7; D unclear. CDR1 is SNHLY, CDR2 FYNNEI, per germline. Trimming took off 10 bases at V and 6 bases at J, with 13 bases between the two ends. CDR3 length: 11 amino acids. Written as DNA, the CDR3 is TGTGCCACATCTACCCGCGGCGAGCAGTACTTC. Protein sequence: CATSTRGEQYF. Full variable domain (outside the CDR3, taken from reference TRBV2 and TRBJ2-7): EPEVTQTPSHQVTQMGQEVILRCVPISNHLYFYWYRQILGQKVEFLVSFYNNEISEKSEIFDDQFSVERPDGSNFTLKIRSTKLEDSAMYFCATSTRGEQYFGPGTRLTVT.

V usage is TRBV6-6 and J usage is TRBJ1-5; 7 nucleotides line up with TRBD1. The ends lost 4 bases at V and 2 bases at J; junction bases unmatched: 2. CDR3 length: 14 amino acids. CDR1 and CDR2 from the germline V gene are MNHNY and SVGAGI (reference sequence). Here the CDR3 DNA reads TGTGCCAGCAGTTTTGGGACAGGCAATCAGCCCCAGCATTTT. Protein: CASSFGTGNQPQHF.

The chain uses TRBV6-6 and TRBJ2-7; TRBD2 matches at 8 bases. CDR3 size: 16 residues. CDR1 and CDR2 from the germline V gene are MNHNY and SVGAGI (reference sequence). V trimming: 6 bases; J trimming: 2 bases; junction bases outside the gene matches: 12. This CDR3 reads CASSKLSGSLPYEQYF. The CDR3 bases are TGTGCCAGCAGCAAACTAAGCGGGAGTCTCCCCTACGAGCAGTACTTC.

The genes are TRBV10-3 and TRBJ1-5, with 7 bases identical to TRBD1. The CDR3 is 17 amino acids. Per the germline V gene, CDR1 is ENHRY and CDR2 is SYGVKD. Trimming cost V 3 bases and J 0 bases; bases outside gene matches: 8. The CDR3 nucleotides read TGTGCCATCAGTGACCCGTCCGACAGGGTTAGCAATCAGCCCCAGCATTTT. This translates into CAISDPSDRVSNQPQHF.

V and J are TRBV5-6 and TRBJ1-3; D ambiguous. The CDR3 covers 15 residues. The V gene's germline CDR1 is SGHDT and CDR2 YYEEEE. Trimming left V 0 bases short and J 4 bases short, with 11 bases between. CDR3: CASSLGPRGGNTIYF. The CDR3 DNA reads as TGTGCCAGCAGCTTGGGACCGAGAGGCGGAAACACCATATATTTT. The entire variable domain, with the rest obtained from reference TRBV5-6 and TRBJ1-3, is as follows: DAGVTQSPTHLIKTRGQQVTLRCSPKSGHDTVSWYQQALGQGPQFIFQYYEEEERQRGNFPDRFSGHQFPNYSSELNVNALLLGDSALYLCASSLGPRGGNTIYFGEGSWLTVV.

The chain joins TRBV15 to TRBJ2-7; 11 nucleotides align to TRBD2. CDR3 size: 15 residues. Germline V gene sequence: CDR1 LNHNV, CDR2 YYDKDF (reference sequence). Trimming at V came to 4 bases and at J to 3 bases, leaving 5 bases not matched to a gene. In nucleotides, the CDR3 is TGTGCCACCAGCAAGGTAGCGGGAGGGGACTACGAGCAGTACTTC. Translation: CATSKVAGGDYEQYF.

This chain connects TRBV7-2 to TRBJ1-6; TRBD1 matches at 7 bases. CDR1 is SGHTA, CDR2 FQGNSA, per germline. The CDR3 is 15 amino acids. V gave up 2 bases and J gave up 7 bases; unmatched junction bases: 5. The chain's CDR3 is CASSLISGQNSPLHF. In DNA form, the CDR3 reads TGTGCCAGCAGCTTAATTTCGGGACAGAATTCACCCCTCCACTTT. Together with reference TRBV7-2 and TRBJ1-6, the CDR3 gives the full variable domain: GAGVSQSPSNKVTEKGKDVELRCDPISGHTALYWYRQSLGQGLEFLIYFQGNSAPDKSGLPSDRFSAERTGGSVSTLTIQRTQQEDSAVYLCASSLISGQNSPLHFGNGTRLTVT.

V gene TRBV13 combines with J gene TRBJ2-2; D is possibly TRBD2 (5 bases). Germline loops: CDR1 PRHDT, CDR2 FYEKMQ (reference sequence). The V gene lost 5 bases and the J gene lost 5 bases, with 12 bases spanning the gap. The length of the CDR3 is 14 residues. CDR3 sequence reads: CASSVGDMTGELFF. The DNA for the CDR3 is TGTGCCAGCAGCGTGGGAGATATGACCGGGGAGCTGTTTTTT.

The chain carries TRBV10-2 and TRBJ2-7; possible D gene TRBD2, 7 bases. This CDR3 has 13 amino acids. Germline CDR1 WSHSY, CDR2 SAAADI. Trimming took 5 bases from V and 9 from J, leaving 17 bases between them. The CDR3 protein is CASSPLQGGGQYF. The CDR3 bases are TGCGCCAGCAGTCCTTTACAGGGAGGGGGGCAGTACTTC.

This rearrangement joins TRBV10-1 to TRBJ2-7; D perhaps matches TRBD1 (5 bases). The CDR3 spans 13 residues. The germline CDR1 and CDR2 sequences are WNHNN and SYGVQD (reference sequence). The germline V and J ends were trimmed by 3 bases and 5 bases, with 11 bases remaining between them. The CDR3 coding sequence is TGCGCCAGCAGTGACACAGGAATCGACGAGCAGTACTTC. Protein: CASSDTGIDEQYF.

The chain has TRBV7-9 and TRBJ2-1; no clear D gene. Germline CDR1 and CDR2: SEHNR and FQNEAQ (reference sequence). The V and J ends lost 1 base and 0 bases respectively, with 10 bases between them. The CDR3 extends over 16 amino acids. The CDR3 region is CASSLGAKSSYNEQFF. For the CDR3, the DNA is TGTGCCAGCAGCTTAGGGGCTAAGAGCTCCTACAATGAGCAGTTCTTC. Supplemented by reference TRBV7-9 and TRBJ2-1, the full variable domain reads DTGVSQNPRHKITKRGQNVTFRCDPISEHNRLYWYRQTLGQGPEFLTYFQNEAQLEKSRLLSDRFSAERPKGSFSTLEIQRTEQGDSAMYLCASSLGAKSSYNEQFFGPGTRLTVL.

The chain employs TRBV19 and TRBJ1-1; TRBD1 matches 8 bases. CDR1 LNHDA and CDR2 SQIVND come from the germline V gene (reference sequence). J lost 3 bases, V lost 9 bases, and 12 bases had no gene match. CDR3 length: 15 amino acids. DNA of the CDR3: TGTGCCAGCCGAGCTACAGCAGGGGGCTACACTGAAGCTTTCTTT. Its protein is CASRATAGGYTEAFF.

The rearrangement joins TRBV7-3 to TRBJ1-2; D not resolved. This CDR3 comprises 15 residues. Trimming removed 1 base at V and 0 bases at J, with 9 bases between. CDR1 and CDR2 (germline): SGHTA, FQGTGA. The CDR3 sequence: CASSLMGPANYGYTF. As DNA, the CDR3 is TGTGCCAGCAGCTTAATGGGCCCAGCTAACTATGGCTACACCTTC.

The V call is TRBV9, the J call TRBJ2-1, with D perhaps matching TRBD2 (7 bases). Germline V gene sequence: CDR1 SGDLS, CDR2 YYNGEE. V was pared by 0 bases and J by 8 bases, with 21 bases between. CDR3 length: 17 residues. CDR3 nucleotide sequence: TGTGCCAGCAGCGTAGGGGGGGGGCTAGCGGCGAGGGATGAGCAGTTCTTC. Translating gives CASSVGGGLAARDEQFF.